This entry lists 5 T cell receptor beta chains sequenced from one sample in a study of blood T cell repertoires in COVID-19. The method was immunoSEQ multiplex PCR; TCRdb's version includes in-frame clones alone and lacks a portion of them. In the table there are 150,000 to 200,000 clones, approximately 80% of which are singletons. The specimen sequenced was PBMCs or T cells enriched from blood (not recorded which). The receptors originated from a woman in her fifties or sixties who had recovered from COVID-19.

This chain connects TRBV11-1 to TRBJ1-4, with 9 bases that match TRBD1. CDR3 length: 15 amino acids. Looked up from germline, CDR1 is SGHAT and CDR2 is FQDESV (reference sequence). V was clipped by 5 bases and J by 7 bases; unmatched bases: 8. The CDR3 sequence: CASSATGGGGEKLFF. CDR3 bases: TGTGCCAGCAGCGCGACAGGGGGAGGCGGTGAAAAACTGTTTTTT.

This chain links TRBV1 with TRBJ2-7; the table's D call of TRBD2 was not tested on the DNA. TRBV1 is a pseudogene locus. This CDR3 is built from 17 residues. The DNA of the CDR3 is TGCACCAGCAGCCAAGGCCCCTGTTATGGGAGCTCCTACGAGCAGTACTTC. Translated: CTSSQGPCYGSSYEQYF.

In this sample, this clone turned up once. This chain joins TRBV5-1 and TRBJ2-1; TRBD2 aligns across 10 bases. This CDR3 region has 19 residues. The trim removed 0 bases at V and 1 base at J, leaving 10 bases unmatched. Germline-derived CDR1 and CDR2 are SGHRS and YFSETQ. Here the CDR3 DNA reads TGCGCCAGCAGCTTGGGCCCAGCGGGGGGGTCCGAGTCCTACAATGAGCAGTTCTTC. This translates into CASSLGPAGGSESYNEQFF.

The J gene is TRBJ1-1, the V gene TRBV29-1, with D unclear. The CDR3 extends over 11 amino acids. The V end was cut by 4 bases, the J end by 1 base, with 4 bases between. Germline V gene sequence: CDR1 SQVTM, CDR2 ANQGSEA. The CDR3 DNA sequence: TGCAGCGTTGGACAGAACACTGAAGCTTTCTTT. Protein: CSVGQNTEAFF.

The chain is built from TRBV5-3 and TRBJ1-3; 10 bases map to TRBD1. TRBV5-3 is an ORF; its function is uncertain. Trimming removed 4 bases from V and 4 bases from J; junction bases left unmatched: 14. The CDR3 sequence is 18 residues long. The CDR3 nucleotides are TGTGCCAGAAGCAAATTGTTCGCTCGGACAGGGGGAGGAAACACCATATATTTT. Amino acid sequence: CARSKLFARTGGGNTIYF.